The clone carrying this T cell receptor (beta chain) was seen a few times. What it recognizes is unknown. This sample is drawn from a study of T-cell reconstitution after alpha-beta-depleted transplantation in children. Regarding the study as a whole: Where alpha-beta T cells came from about two months after transplant was reportedly several hundred expanded graft clones. TCRbeta diversity was high at day 60 in some patients (a result of surviving recipient T cells and thymic progenitors). Most T-cell counts and diversity one year after the transplant came from T cells that were newly produced.

The authors prepared the TCRbeta library with unique molecular identifiers. TCRdb fed the PCR reads into MiXCR, producing one record per CDR3 protein. The top ten hold roughly 30% of the sample, which has around 52,000 distinct CDR3 sequences, 5.5% to 7.5% seen once. Sequencing used PBMCs, mostly from graft donor cells, obtained 60 days after TCRalphabeta/CD19-depleted stem cell transplant. The receptor was isolated from a female patient aged 2-15 years who had a stem cell transplant for aplastic anemia, so the T cells may come from the graft donor.

The CDR3 DNA sequence: TGTGCCAGCAGCCACCGGGGGGTTAGTGAAAAACTGTTTTTT. Translation: CASSHRGVSEKLFF. The chain combines TRBV7-9 with TRBJ1-4; tentatively, D is TRBD1 (5 bases). CDR3 size: 14 residues. With 5 bases removed from V and 7 bases from J, the gap between germline ends came to 14 bases. Looked up from germline, CDR1 is SEHNR and CDR2 is FQNEAQ (reference sequence).